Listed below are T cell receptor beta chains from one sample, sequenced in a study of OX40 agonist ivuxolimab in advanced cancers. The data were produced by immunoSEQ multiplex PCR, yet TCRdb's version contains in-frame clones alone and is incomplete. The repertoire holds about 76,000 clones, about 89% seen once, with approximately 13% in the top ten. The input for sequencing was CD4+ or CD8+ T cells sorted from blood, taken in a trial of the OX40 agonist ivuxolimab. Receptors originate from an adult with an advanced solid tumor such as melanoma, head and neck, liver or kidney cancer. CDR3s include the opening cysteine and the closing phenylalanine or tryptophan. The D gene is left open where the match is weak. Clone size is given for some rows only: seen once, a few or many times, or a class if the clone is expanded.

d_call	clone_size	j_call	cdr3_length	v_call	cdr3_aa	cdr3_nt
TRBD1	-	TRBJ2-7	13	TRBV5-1	CASSLTGAYEQYF	TGCGCCAGCAGCTTGACAGGGGCCTACGAGCAGTACTTC
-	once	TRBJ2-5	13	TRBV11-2	CASSLAGSETQYF	TGTGCCAGCAGCTTAGCAGGGTCGGAGACCCAGTACTTC
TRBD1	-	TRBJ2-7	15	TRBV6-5	CASSYSGTGTYEQYF	TGTGCCAGCAGTTACTCGGGGACAGGGACCTACGAGCAGTACTTC
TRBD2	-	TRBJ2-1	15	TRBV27	CASSGLAGGSGEQFF	TGTGCCAGCAGTGGACTAGCGGGAGGCTCGGGTGAGCAGTTCTTC
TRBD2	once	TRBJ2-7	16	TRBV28	CASSPRGGGRYYEQYF	TGTGCCAGCAGTCCCCGCGGGGGCGGGAGGTACTACGAGCAGTACTTC
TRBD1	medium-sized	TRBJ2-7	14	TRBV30	CAWKHRDSTYEQYF	TGTGCCTGGAAACACCGGGACAGCACCTACGAGCAGTACTTC
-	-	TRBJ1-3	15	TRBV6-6	CASSQTQGPGNTIYF	TGTGCCAGCAGTCAGACGCAGGGACCTGGAAACACCATATATTTT
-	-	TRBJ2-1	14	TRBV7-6	CASSLEADKNEQFF	TGTGCCAGCAGCTTAGAGGCGGACAAAAATGAGCAGTTCTTC
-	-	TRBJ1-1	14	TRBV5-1	CASSLGKWDTEAFF	TGCGCCAGCAGCCTCGGTAAATGGGACACTGAAGCTTTCTTT
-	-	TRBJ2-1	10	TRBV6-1	CASSRTQQFF	TGTGCCAGCAGCCGGACTCAGCAGTTCTTC
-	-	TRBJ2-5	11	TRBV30	CAWSVGETQYF	TGTGCCTGGAGTGTTGGTGAGACCCAGTACTTC
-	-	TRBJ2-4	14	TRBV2	CASSEMGKGDIQYF	TGTGCCAGCAGTGAAATGGGAAAAGGGGACATTCAGTACTTC
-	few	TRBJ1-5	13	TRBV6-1	CASSADSNQPQHF	TGTGCCAGCAGTGCTGATAGCAATCAGCCCCAGCATTTT
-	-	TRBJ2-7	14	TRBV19	CASSIGPTSYEQYF	TGTGCCAGTAGTATTGGACCGACGTCCTACGAGCAGTACTTC
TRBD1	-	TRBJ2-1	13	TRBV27	CASGRTGGNEQFF	TGTGCCAGCGGCCGGACAGGGGGAAATGAGCAGTTCTTC
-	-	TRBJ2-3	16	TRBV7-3	CASSPFLTAKSDTQYF	TGTGCCAGCAGCCCCTTTCTAACCGCTAAAAGCGATACGCAGTATTTT
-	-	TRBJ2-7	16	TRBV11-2	CASSLFRGLGTYEQYF	TGTGCCAGCAGCTTATTTCGGGGTTTAGGGACCTACGAGCAGTACTTC
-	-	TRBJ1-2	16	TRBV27	CASSLSGRGSGYGYTF	TGTGCCAGCAGTTTATCGGGGCGGGGTTCGGGCTATGGCTACACCTTC
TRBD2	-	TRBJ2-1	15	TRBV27	CASSSASGVYNEQFF	TGTGCCAGCAGTTCGGCTAGCGGAGTCTACAATGAGCAGTTCTTC
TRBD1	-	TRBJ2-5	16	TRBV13	CASSLGTGPSQETQYF	TGTGCCAGCAGCTTGGGGACAGGGCCGTCACAAGAGACCCAGTACTTC
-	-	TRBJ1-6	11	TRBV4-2	CASSSNSPLHF	TGTGCCAGCAGCAGTAATTCACCCCTCCACTTT
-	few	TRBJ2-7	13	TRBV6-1	CASSEGRTDEQYF	TGTGCCAGCAGTGAGGGTAGAACGGATGAGCAGTACTTC
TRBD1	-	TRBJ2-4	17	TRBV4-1	CASSLYSGQGSKNIQYF	TGCGCCAGCAGCCTATACTCAGGACAGGGGTCCAAAAACATTCAGTACTTC
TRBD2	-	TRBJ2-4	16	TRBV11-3	CASSLDPAGGRNIQYF	TGTGCCAGCAGCTTAGATCCAGCGGGAGGGCGGAACATTCAGTACTTC
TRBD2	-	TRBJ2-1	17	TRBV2	CASSETQAGGDDNEQFF	TGTGCCAGCAGTGAGACTCAAGCGGGGGGGGACGACAATGAGCAGTTCTTC
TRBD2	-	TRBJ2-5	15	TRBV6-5	CASSLDHSGRETQYF	TGTGCCAGCAGTTTAGACCATAGCGGGAGAGAGACCCAGTACTTC
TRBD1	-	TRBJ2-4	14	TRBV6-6	CASSPSDRIDIQYF	TGTGCCAGCAGTCCGTCGGACAGGATAGACATTCAGTACTTC
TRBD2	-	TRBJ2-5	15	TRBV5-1	CASGSLRGLEETQYF	TGCGCCAGCGGCTCCCTACGAGGACTAGAAGAGACCCAGTACTTC
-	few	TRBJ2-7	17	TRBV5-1	CASSLNAWQGGSYEQYF	TGCGCCAGCAGCTTGAACGCATGGCAGGGTGGATCCTACGAGCAGTACTTC
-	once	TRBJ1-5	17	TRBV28	CASSGLVYALGNQPQHF	TGTGCCAGCAGCGGCCTTGTGTACGCGCTTGGCAATCAGCCCCAGCATTTT
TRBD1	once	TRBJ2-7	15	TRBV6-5	CASSPSGTGTYEQYF	TGTGCCAGCAGCCCTTCCGGGACAGGGACCTACGAGCAGTACTTC
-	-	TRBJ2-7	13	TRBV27	CASSLSGQAWQYF	TGTGCCAGCAGTTTATCAGGGCAGGCTTGGCAGTACTTC
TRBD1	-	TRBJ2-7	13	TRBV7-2	CASSWGQFYEQYF	TGTGCCAGCAGCTGGGGACAGTTCTACGAGCAGTACTTC
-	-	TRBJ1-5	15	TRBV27	CASSLYGLRNQPQHF	TGTGCCAGCAGTTTATATGGGTTGCGCAATCAGCCCCAGCATTTT
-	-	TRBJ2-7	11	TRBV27	CASIGTLGQYF	TGTGCCAGCATTGGGACCTTGGGGCAGTACTTC
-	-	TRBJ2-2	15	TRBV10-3	CAISESTSRTGELFF	TGTGCCATCAGTGAGTCGACCTCGCGAACCGGGGAGCTGTTTTTT
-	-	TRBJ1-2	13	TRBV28	CASSFTVAHGYTF	TGTGCCAGCAGTTTTACCGTGGCCCACGGCTACACCTTC
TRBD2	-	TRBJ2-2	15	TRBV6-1	CASSETSGTTGELFF	TGTGCCAGCAGTGAAACTAGCGGGACGACCGGGGAGCTGTTTTTT
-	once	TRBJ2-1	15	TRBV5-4	CASSFDVPTYNEQFF	TGTGCCAGCAGCTTCGACGTTCCTACCTACAATGAGCAGTTCTTC
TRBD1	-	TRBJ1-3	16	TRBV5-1	CASSLGGQGFGNTIYF	TGCGCCAGCAGCTTGGGGGGACAGGGGTTTGGAAACACCATATATTTT
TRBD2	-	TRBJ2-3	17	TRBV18	CASSPPGASGGTDTQYF	TGTGCCAGCTCGCCCCCCGGGGCTAGCGGGGGGACAGATACGCAGTATTTT
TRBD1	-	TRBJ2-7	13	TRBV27	CASSLETGVEQYF	TGTGCCAGCAGTTTAGAGACAGGGGTCGAGCAGTACTTC
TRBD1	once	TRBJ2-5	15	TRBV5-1	CASSFRQGTSETQYF	TGCGCCAGCAGCTTCCGACAGGGGACGTCGGAGACCCAGTACTTC
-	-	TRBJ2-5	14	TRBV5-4	CASSEQDFQETQYF	TGTGCCAGCAGCGAACAGGATTTTCAAGAGACCCAGTACTTC
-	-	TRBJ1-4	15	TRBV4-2	CASSSYGVSNEKLFF	TGTGCCAGCAGCTCATATGGGGTTTCTAATGAAAAACTGTTTTTT
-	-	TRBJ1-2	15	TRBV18	CASSPNTGVTSGYTF	TGTGCCAGCTCACCCAATACCGGGGTCACTAGCGGCTACACCTTC
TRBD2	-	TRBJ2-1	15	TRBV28	CASSLFGRAYNEQFF	TGTGCCAGCAGTTTATTCGGGAGGGCCTACAATGAGCAGTTCTTC
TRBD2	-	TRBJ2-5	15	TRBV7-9	CASSRGTNPQETQYF	TGTGCCAGCAGCCGCGGGACTAACCCACAAGAGACCCAGTACTTC
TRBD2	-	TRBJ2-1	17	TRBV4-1	CASSQRMTSGPYNEQFF	TGCGCCAGCAGCCAACGAATGACTAGCGGGCCCTACAATGAGCAGTTCTTC
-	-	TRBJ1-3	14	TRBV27	CASSRGGSGNTIYF	TGTGCCAGCAGTAGAGGGGGCTCTGGAAACACCATATATTTT
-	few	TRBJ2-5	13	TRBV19	CASSQGGQETQYF	TGTGCCAGTAGTCAAGGAGGCCAAGAGACCCAGTACTTC
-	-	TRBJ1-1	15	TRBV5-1	CASSTEGRWNTEAFF	TGCGCCAGCAGCACGGAGGGGCGGTGGAACACTGAAGCTTTCTTT
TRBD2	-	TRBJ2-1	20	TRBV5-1	CASSWPGLGSSTGPYNEQFF	TGCGCCAGCAGCTGGCCGGGACTAGGGTCCTCAACGGGACCCTACAATGAGCAGTTCTTC
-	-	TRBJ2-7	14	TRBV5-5	CASPTEIRSYEQYF	TGTGCCAGCCCGACAGAGATAAGATCCTACGAGCAGTACTTC
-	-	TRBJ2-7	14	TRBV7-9	CASSLEEAPYEQYF	TGTGCCAGCAGCTTAGAGGAGGCTCCCTACGAGCAGTACTTC